What follows is one T cell receptor (beta chain) and its context. A much larger clone sits a single nucleotide away, making a read error possible. Treg sorting used a CD4+CD25+CD127-/low gate. Full-length variable regions came from constant-region reverse primers plus semi-nested Nested Universal Primer A PCR. TCRdb reprocessed the 5' RACE reads via MiXCR and lists one record per CDR3 protein. This sample carries tens of thousands of distinct CDR3 sequences, 27% of them seen once, and the ten largest clones take 2.3%. CDR3 length equals 15 residues. Germline trimming cut 4 bases from V and 11 bases from J; bases unmatched to any gene: 15. Germline CDR1 and CDR2: SGHDT and YYEEEE.

The receptor comes from a female donor with breast cancer. Sequenced input: tumor-infiltrating Tregs sorted from the breast tumor. V is TRBV5-6 and J is TRBJ2-4; TRBD1 matches 7 bases. The CDR3 spells CASSRQGKMVDVQYF. The CDR3 DNA sequence: TGTGCCAGCAGCCGACAGGGAAAGATGGTAGACGTTCAGTACTTC.